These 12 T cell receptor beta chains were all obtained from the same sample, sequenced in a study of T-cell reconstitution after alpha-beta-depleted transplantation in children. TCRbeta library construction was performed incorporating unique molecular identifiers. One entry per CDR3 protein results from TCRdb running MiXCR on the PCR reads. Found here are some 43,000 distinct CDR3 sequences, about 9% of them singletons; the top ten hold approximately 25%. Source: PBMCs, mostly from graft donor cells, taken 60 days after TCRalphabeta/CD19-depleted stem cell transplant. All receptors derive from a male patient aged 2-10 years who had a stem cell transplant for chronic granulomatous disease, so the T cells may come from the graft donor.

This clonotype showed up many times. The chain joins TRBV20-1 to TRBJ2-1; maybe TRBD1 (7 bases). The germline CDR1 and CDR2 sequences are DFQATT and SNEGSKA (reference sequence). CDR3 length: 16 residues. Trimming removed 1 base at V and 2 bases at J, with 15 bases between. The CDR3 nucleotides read TGCAGTGCTAGAGCGGCCCGGGGGACAGCCTACAATGAGCAGTTCTTC. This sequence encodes CSARAARGTAYNEQFF.

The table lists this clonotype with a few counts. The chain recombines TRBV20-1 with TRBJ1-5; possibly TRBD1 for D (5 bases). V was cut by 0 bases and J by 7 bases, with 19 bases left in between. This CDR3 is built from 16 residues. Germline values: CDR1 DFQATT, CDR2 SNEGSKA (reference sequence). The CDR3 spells CSAREEWGVSGQPQHF. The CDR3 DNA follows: TGCAGTGCTAGAGAAGAGTGGGGGGTGAGTGGACAGCCCCAGCATTTT.

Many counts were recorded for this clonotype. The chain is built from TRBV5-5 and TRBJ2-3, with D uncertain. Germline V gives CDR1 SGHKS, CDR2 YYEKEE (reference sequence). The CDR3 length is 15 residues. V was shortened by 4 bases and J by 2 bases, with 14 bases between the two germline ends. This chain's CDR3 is CASSLQGLLTDTQYF. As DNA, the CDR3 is TGTGCCAGCAGCCTACAAGGGCTCCTCACAGATACGCAGTATTTT.

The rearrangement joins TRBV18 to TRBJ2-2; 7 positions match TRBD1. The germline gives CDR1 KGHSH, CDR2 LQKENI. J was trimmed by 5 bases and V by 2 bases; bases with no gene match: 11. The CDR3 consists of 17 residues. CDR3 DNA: TGTGCCAGCTCACCATTTCCGGGACAGAGAAAGACCGGGGAGCTGTTTTTT. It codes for CASSPFPGQRKTGELFF.

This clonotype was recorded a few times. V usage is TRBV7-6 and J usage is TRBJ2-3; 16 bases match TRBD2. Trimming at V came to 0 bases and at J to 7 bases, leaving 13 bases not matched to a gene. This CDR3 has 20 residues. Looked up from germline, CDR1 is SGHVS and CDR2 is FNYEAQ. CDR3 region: CASSLAMPGTSGRAGYTQYF. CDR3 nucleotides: TGTGCCAGCAGCTTAGCGATGCCTGGGACTAGCGGGAGGGCCGGGTATACGCAGTATTTT.

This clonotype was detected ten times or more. The CDR3 DNA reads as TGTGCCAGCAGTTTATACCTAGCGGGCCTCTACAATGAGCAGTTCTTC. This sequence encodes CASSLYLAGLYNEQFF. V usage is TRBV27 and J usage is TRBJ2-1; the match to TRBD2 covers 8 bases. V shed 1 base and J 3 bases; nucleotides not matched to a gene: 5. Germline V gives CDR1 MNHEY, CDR2 SMNVEV (reference sequence). CDR3 size: 16 residues.

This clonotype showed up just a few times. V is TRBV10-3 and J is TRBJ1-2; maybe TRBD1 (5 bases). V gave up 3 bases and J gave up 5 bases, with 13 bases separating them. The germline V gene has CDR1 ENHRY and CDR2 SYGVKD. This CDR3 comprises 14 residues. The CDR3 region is CAISEKGLRYGYTF. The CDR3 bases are TGTGCCATCAGTGAAAAGGGGCTTCGATATGGCTACACCTTC.

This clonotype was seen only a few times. The CDR3 loop reads CASSLQGVAYEQYF. The CDR3 nucleotides are TGTGCCAGCAGCTTACAGGGGGTTGCCTACGAGCAGTACTTC. This chain links TRBV5-6 with TRBJ2-7; 8 bases are a match to TRBD1. Losses at the gene ends were 2 bases for V and 2 bases for J; bases not matched to a gene: 3. This CDR3 has 14 amino acids. CDR1 and CDR2 (germline): SGHDT, YYEEEE.

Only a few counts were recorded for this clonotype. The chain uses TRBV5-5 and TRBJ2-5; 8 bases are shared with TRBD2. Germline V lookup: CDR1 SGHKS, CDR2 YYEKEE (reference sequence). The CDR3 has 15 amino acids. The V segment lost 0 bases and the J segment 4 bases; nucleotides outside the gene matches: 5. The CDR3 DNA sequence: TGTGCCAGCAGCTTGGCCCGGGGGGGTCCAGAGACCCAGTACTTC. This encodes CASSLARGGPETQYF.

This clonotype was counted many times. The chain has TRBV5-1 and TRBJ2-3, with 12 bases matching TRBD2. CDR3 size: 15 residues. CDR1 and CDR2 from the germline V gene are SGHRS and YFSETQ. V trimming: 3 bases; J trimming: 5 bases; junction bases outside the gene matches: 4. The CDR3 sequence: CASSSSGRALDTQYF. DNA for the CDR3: TGCGCCAGCAGCTCTAGCGGGAGGGCCTTAGATACGCAGTATTTT.

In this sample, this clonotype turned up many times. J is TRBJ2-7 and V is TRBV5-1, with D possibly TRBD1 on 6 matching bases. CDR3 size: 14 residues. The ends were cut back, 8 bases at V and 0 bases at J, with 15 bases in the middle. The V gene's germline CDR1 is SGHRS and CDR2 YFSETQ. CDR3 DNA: TGCGCCAGTTCTACAGGGCCCTTCTCCTACGAGCAGTACTTC. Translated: CASSTGPFSYEQYF.

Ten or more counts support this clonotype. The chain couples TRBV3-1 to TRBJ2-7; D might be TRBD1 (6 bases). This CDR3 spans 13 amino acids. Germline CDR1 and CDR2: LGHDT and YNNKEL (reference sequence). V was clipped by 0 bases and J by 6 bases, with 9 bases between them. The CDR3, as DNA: TGTGCCAGCAGCCAAGAGGGACATTCCGAGCAGTACTTC. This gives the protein CASSQEGHSEQYF.